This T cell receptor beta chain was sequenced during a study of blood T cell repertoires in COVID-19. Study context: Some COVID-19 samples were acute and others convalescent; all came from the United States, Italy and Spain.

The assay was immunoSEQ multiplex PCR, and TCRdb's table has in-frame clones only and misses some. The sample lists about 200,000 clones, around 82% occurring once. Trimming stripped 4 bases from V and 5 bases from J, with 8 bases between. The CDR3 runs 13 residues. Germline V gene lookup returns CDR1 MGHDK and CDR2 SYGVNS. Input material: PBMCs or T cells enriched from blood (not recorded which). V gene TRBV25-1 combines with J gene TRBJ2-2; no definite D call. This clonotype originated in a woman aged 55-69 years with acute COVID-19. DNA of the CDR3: TGTGCCAGCAGTGGGGCCCTGACCGGGGAGCTGTTTTTT. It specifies CASSGALTGELFF.